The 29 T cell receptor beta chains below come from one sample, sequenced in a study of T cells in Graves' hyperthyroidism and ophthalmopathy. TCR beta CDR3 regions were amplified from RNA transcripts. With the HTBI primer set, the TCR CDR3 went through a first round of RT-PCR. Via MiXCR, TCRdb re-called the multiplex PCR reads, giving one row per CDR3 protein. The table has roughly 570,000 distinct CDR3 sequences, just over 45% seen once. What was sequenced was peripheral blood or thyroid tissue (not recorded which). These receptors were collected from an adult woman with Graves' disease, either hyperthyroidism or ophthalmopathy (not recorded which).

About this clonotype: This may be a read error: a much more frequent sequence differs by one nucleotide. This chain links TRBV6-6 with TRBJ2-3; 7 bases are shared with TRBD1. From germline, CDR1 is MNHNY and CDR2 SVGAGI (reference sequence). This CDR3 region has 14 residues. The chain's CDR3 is CAGSYRTGGDTQYF. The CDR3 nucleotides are TGTGCCGGCAGTTACCGGACAGGCGGGGATACGCAGTATTTT.

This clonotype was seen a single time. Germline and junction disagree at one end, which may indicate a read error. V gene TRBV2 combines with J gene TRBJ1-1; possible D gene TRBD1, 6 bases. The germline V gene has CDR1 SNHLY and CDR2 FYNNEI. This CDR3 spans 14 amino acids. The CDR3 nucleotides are TGTGTCAGCAGCAGCACAGGGTATATGTCTGAAGCTTTCTTT. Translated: CVSSSTGYMSEAFF.

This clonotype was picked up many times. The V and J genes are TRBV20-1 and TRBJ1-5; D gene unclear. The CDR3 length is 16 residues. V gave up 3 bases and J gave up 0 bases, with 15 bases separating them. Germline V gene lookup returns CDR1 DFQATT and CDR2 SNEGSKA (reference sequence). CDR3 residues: CSASLDGIYSNQPQHF. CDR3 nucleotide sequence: TGCAGTGCTAGTCTGGACGGAATATATAGCAATCAGCCCCAGCATTTT.

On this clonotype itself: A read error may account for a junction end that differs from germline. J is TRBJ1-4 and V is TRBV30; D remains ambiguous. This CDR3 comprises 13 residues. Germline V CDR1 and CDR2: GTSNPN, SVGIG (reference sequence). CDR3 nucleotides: TGTGCCCGGAGTGGAAGGATTGGTGAAAAACTGTTTTTT. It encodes CARSGRIGEKLFF.

CDR3 amino acids: CASSRLTEGPEAFF. CDR3 in DNA: TGTGCCAGCAGCCGATTGACGGAGGGGCCTGAAGCTTTCTTT. V gene TRBV11-1 combines with J gene TRBJ1-1, with TRBD1 as a possible D gene (5 bases). Germline V gives CDR1 SGHAT, CDR2 FQDESV (reference sequence). Trimming took off 5 bases at V and 6 bases at J, with 16 bases between the two ends. This CDR3 is 14 amino acids long.

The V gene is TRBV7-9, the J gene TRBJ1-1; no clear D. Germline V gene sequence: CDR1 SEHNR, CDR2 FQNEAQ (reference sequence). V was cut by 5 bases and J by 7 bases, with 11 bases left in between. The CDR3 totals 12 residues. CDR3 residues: CASSRGGGEAFF. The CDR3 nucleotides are TGTGCCAGCAGCCGGGGTGGCGGTGAAGCTTTCTTT.

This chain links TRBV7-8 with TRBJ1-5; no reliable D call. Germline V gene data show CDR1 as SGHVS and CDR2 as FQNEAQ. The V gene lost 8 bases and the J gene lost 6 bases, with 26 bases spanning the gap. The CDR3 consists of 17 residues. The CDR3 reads CASSASPIRLPVQPQHF. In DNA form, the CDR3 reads TGTGCCAGCTCAGCAAGCCCGATACGCTTACCGGTTCAGCCCCAGCATTTT.

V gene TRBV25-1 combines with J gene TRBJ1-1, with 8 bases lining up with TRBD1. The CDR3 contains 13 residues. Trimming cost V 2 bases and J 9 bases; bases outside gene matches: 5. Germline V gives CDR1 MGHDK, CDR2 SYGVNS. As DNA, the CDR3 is TGTGCCAGCAGTGAACCGCAGGGGGCTCAAGCTTTCTTT. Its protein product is CASSEPQGAQAFF.

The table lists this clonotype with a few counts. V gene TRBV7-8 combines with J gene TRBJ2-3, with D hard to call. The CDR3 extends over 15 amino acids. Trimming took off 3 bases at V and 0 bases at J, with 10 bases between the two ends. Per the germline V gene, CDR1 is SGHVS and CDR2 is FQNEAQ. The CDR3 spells CASSLSRFSTDTQYF. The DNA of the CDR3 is TGTGCCAGCAGCTTGTCCAGGTTTAGCACAGATACGCAGTATTTT.

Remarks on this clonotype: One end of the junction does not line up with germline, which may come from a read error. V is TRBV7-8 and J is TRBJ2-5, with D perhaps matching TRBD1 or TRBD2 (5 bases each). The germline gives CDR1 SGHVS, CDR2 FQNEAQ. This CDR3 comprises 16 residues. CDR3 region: CASSEGRSGSQETQSF. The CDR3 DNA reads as TGTGCCAGCAGCGAGGGACGTTCGGGGAGCCAAGAGACCCAGTCCTTC.

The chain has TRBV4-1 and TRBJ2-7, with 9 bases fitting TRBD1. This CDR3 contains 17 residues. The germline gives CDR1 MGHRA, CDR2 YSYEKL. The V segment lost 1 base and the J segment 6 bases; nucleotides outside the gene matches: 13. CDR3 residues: CASSQVRGTGNVGEQYF. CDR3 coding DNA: TGCGCCAGCAGCCAAGTGAGAGGGACAGGGAATGTCGGCGAGCAGTACTTC.

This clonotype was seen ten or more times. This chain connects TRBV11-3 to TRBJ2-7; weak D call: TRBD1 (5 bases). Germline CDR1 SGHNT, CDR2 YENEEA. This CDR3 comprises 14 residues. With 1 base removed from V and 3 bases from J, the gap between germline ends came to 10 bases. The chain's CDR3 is CASSLASQGYEQYF. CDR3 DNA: TGTGCCAGCAGCTTAGCCTCGCAGGGCTACGAGCAGTACTTC.

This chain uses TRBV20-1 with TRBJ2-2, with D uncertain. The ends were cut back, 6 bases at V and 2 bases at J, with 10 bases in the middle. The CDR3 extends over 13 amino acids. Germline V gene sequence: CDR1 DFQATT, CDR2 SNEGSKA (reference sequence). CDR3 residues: CSATLDNTGELFF. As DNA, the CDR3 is TGCAGTGCCACCCTAGATAACACCGGGGAGCTGTTTTTT.

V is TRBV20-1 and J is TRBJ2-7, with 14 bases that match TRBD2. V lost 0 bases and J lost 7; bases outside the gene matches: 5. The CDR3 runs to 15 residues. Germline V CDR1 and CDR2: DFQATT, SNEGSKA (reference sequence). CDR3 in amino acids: CSARDGTSGRFEQYF. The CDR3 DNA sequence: TGCAGTGCTAGAGATGGGACTAGCGGGAGATTTGAGCAGTACTTC.

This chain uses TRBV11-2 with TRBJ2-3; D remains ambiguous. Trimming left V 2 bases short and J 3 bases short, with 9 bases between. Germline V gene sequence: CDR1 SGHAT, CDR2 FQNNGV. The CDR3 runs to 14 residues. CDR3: CASSLYLLTDTQYF. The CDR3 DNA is TGTGCCAGCAGCTTATATCTCTTGACAGATACGCAGTATTTT.

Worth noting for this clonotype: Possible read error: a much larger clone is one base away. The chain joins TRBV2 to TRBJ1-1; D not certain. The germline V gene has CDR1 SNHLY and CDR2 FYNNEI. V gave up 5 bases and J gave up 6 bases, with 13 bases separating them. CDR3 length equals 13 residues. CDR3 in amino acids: CASSYARRSEAFF. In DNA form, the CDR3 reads TGTGCCAGCAGTTACGCTAGGAGGTCTGAAGCTTTCTTT.

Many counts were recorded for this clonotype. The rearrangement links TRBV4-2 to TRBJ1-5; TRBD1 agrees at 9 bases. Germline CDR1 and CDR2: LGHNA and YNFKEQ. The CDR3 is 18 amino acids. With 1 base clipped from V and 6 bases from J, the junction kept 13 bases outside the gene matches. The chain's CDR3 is CASSQVGPIDRGAQPQHF. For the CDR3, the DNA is TGTGCCAGCAGCCAAGTTGGGCCTATAGACAGGGGGGCTCAGCCCCAGCATTTT.

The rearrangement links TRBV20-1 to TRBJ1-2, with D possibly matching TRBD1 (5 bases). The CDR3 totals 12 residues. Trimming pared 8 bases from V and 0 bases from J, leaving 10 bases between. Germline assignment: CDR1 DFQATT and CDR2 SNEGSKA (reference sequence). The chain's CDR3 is CSLDRSNYGYTF. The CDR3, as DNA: TGCAGTTTAGACAGATCTAACTATGGCTACACCTTC.

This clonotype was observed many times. CDR3 sequence reads: CASSLSGGVGDTEAFF. In nucleotides, the CDR3 is TGTGCCAGCAGTTTAAGTGGGGGGGTTGGGGACACTGAAGCTTTCTTT. V usage is TRBV12-3 or TRBV12-4 and J usage is TRBJ1-1, with D possibly being TRBD1 (5 bases). The ends were cut back, 2 bases at V and 3 bases at J, with 16 bases in the middle. The CDR3 sequence is 16 residues long.

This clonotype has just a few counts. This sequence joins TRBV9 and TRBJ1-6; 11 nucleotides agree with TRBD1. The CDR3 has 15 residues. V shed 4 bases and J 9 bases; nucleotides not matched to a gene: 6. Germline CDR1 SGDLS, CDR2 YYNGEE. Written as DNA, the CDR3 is TGTGCCAGCAGCCCCGGGACAGGGGGAATTTCACCCCTCCACTTT. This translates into CASSPGTGGISPLHF.

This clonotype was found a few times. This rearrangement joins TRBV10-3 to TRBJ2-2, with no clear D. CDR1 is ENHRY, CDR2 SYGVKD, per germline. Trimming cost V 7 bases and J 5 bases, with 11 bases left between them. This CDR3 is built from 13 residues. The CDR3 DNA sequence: TGTGCCATCATCGATAGAAGGACCGGGGAGCTGTTTTTT. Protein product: CAIIDRRTGELFF.

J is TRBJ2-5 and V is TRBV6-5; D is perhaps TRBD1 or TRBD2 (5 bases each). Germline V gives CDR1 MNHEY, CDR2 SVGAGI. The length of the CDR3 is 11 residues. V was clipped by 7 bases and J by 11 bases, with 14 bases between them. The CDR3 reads CASTREGEQYF. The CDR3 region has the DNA TGTGCCAGCACCCGGGAAGGGGAGCAGTACTTC.

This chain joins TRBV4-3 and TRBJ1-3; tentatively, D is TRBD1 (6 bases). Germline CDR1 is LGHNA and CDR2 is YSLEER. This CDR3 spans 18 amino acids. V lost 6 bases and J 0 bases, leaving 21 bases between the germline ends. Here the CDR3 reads CASRGFGGAKGSGNTIYF. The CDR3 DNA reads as TGCGCCAGCAGGGGATTCGGGGGGGCGAAGGGCTCTGGAAACACCATATATTTT.

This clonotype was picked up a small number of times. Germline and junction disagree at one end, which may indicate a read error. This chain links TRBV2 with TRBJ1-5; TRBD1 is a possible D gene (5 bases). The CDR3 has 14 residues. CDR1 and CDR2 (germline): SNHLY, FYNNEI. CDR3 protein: CACSAAQGDQPQHF. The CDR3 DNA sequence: TGTGCCTGCAGTGCCGCGCAAGGGGATCAGCCCCAGCATTTT.

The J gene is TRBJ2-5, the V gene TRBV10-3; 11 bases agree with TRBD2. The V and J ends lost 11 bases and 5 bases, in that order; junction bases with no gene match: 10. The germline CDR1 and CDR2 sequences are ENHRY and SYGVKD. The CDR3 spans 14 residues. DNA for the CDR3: TGTGCCGCTCAGACTAGCGGGGTGGAGGAGACCCAGTACTTC. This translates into CAAQTSGVEETQYF.

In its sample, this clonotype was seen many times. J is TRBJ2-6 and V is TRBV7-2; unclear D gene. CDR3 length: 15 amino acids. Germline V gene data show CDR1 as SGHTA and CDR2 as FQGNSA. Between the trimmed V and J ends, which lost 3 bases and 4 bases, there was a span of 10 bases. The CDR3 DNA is TGTGCCAGCAGCTTTTTGAGGTCCGGGGCCAACGTCCTGACTTTC. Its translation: CASSFLRSGANVLTF. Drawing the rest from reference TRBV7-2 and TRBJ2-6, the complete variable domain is GAGVSQSPSNKVTEKGKDVELRCDPISGHTALYWYRQSLGQGLEFLIYFQGNSAPDKSGLPSDRFSAERTGGSVSTLTIQRTQQEDSAVYLCASSFLRSGANVLTFGAGSRLTVL.

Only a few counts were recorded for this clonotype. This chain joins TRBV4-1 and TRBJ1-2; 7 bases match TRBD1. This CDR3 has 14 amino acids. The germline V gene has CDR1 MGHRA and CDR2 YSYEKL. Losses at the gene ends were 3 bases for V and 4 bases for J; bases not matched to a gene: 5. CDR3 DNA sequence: TGCGCCAGCAGCCACGGGACAGTTAGCTATGGCTACACCTTC. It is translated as CASSHGTVSYGYTF.

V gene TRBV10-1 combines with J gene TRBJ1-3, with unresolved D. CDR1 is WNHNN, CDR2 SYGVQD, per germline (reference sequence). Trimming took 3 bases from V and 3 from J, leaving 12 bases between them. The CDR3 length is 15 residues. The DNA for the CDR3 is TGCGCCAGCAGTGACGGCTGGAGACTTGGAAACACCATATATTTT. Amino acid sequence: CASSDGWRLGNTIYF.

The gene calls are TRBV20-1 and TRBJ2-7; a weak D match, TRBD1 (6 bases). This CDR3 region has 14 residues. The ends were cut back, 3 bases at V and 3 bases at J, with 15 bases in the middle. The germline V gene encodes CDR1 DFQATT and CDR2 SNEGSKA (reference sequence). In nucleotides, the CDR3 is TGCAGTGCTAGTCGCCCGACAGGAGTCTACGAGCAGTACTTC. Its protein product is CSASRPTGVYEQYF.